The 19 T cell receptor beta chains given below trace back to one sample, sequenced in a study of T-cell reconstitution after alpha-beta-depleted transplantation in children. Unique molecular identifiers tagged the TCRbeta library. TCRdb used MiXCR to reprocess the PCR reads, holding one entry per CDR3 protein. The sample lists 500,000 or so distinct CDR3 sequences; approximately 29% were seen once. This material consisted of PBMCs from the stem cell graft donor, taken from the stem cell graft. The receptors come from a human donor who donated a stem cell graft to a child with aplastic anemia.

The chain links TRBV6-1 to TRBJ1-1; 8 bases line up with TRBD1. Germline loops: CDR1 MNHNS, CDR2 SASEGT. The CDR3 extends over 13 amino acids. The V and J ends lost 6 bases and 6 bases, in that order; junction bases with no gene match: 6. DNA of the CDR3: TGTGCCAGCAGGGGGACAGGCGCCTCTGAAGCTTTCTTT. This gives the protein CASRGTGASEAFF.

This clonotype turned up a few times. The chain combines TRBV28 with TRBJ1-5, with D perhaps TRBD1 (6 bases). V gave up 3 bases and J gave up 2 bases, with 14 bases separating them. The germline V gene has CDR1 MDHEN and CDR2 SYDVKM. The CDR3 has 16 amino acids. CDR3 in amino acids: CASSFTTGRGNQPQHF. The DNA for the CDR3 is TGTGCCAGCAGTTTTACTACAGGGCGAGGCAATCAGCCCCAGCATTTT. The variable domain in full, completed from reference TRBV28 and TRBJ1-5, reads DVKVTQSSRYLVKRTGEKVFLECVQDMDHENMFWYRQDPGLGLRLIYFSYDVKMKEKGDIPEGYSVSREKKERFSLILESASTNQTSMYLCASSFTTGRGNQPQHFGDGTRLSIL.

This clonotype has only a few counts. The chain carries TRBV20-1 and TRBJ1-3; 7 positions match TRBD1. V lost 6 bases, J lost 4 bases, and 9 bases stayed unmatched. The CDR3 spans 14 residues. Germline CDR1 is DFQATT and CDR2 is SNEGSKA (reference sequence). The CDR3 DNA reads as TGCAGTGCCCCAGCAGGGGGAAGAGGAAACACCATATATTTT. The encoded protein is CSAPAGGRGNTIYF.

The sample holds a few counts of this clonotype. The chain uses TRBV6-1 and TRBJ2-1; perhaps TRBD2 as D (6 bases). Germline V gene data show CDR1 as MNHNS and CDR2 as SASEGT. The CDR3 has 16 amino acids. V was shortened by 6 bases and J by 0 bases, with 15 bases between the two germline ends. The CDR3 DNA sequence: TGTGCCAGCAGGAGTTCGGCGGGGAGCTCCTACAATGAGCAGTTCTTC. Translated, it gives CASRSSAGSSYNEQFF.

This clonotype was observed a few times. V is TRBV5-4 and J is TRBJ2-5; D not resolved. The V and J ends lost 0 bases and 2 bases respectively, with 8 bases between them. The CDR3 contains 14 residues. Per germline, CDR1 SGHNT and CDR2 YYREEE (reference sequence). CDR3 bases: TGTGCCAGCAGCTTGGAGGCAGAGCAAGAGACCCAGTACTTC. Amino acids: CASSLEAEQETQYF.

This chain connects TRBV10-3 to TRBJ2-1; 7 bases are a match to TRBD2. V lost 10 bases to trimming and J lost 0 bases; unmatched junction nucleotides: 9. The germline V gene encodes CDR1 ENHRY and CDR2 SYGVKD. This CDR3 is 15 amino acids long. Written as DNA, the CDR3 is TGTGCCAGCCAAGAGCGCGGGAGCTCCTACAATGAGCAGTTCTTC. Its protein is CASQERGSSYNEQFF.

The chain joins TRBV5-5 to TRBJ2-7; no definite D call. Trimming shortened V by 4 bases and J by 2 bases, and 16 bases separated the two germline ends. Germline assignment: CDR1 SGHKS and CDR2 YYEKEE (reference sequence). CDR3 size: 15 residues. The CDR3 region is CASSTLRTATYEQYF. Here the CDR3 DNA reads TGTGCCAGCAGCACACTAAGGACGGCCACCTACGAGCAGTACTTC.

This clonotype occurred a few times. J is TRBJ2-7 and V is TRBV7-2, with D unresolved. This CDR3 comprises 12 residues. Germline V CDR1 and CDR2: SGHTA, FQGNSA. Deletions cut 4 bases from V and 3 bases from J, with 7 bases between. The DNA of the CDR3 is TGTGCCAGCAGCTACACCTTCTACGAGCAGTACTTC. This sequence encodes CASSYTFYEQYF.

This clonotype has a handful of counts. The chain has TRBV12-3 or TRBV12-4 and TRBJ2-1, with TRBD1 identical over 9 bases. The CDR3 covers 16 residues. V lost 4 bases to trimming and J lost 2 bases; unmatched junction nucleotides: 6. The CDR3 region is CASSYNRGLTYNEQFF. CDR3 sequence (DNA): TGTGCCAGCAGTTACAACAGGGGGCTCACCTACAATGAGCAGTTCTTC.

This clonotype was found a few times. The chain links TRBV5-5 to TRBJ2-7; D gene ambiguous. This CDR3 spans 13 amino acids. Trimming took off 0 bases at V and 0 bases at J, with 4 bases between the two ends. CDR1 is SGHKS and CDR2 is YYEKEE in the germline V gene (reference sequence). CDR3 in DNA: TGTGCCAGCAGCTTGGCATACTCCTACGAGCAGTACGTC. Translation: CASSLAYSYEQYV.

The V call is TRBV12-3 or TRBV12-4, the J call TRBJ2-1; a weak D match, TRBD2 (6 bases). Trimming removed 4 bases at V and 6 bases at J, with 13 bases between. The CDR3 contains 14 residues. The CDR3 DNA reads as TGTGCCAGCAGTTCGGGACTGAGGGCCAATGAGCAGTTCTTC. Translation gives CASSSGLRANEQFF.

The rearrangement joins TRBV6-2 or TRBV6-3 to TRBJ1-1, with a weak D call TRBD1 (6 bases). Trimming left V 6 bases short and J 12 bases short, with 14 bases between. This CDR3 contains 11 residues. Looked up from germline, CDR1 is MNHEY and CDR2 is SVGEGT. The CDR3 DNA is TGTGCCAGCAGAGTGGGGGGCGCGACTTTCTTT. Translation gives CASRVGGATFF.

This sequence joins TRBV6-4 and TRBJ2-3; 15 nucleotides line up with TRBD2. Germline assignment: CDR1 MRHNA and CDR2 SNTAGT. V dropped 3 bases and J dropped 6; count of bases not matched to a gene: 1. The length of the CDR3 is 15 residues. In nucleotides, the CDR3 is TGTGCCAGCAGTGATGGACTAGCGGGAGGGGATACGCAGTATTTT. Translating gives CASSDGLAGGDTQYF.

This chain connects TRBV30 to TRBJ1-1; the match to TRBD1 covers 7 bases. This CDR3 spans 14 amino acids. CDR1 and CDR2 (germline): GTSNPN, SVGIG (reference sequence). Trimming removed 3 bases from V and 10 bases from J; junction bases left unmatched: 14. In DNA, the CDR3 is TGTGCCTGGAGGCAAAATGACAGGGCTAGGGGAGCTTTCTTT. This sequence encodes CAWRQNDRARGAFF.

The rearrangement uses TRBV20-1 and TRBJ1-2, with D possibly being TRBD1 (5 bases). V was pared by 5 bases and J by 2 bases, with 6 bases between. The CDR3 runs 11 residues. Germline V gene sequence: CDR1 DFQATT, CDR2 SNEGSKA (reference sequence). The CDR3 sequence: CSAGGNYGYTF. As DNA, the CDR3 is TGCAGTGCTGGGGGGAACTATGGCTACACCTTC.

The chain combines TRBV20-1 with TRBJ1-4; 11 bases fit TRBD1. Germline CDR1 is DFQATT and CDR2 is SNEGSKA (reference sequence). CDR3 size: 16 residues. Trimming cost V 6 bases and J 5 bases; bases outside gene matches: 11. The CDR3 DNA reads as TGCAGTGCCCGCGGGACAGGGGGTGGCCTAAATGAAAAACTGTTTTTT. It is translated as CSARGTGGGLNEKLFF.

This clonotype was detected only a few times. This chain connects TRBV10-3 to TRBJ2-7; TRBD2 is a possible D gene (6 bases). The CDR3 totals 13 residues. Between the trimmed V and J ends, which lost 5 bases and 4 bases, there was a span of 12 bases. Germline CDR1 reads ENHRY; CDR2 reads SYGVKD. The DNA of the CDR3 is TGTGCCATCAGTAACCCGGGACTTTACGAGCAGTACGTC. Amino acid sequence: CAISNPGLYEQYV.

The chain uses TRBV5-6 and TRBJ2-7; no reliable D call. CDR1 SGHDT and CDR2 YYEEEE come from the germline V gene. Trimming took off 3 bases at V and 10 bases at J, with 11 bases between the two ends. This CDR3 contains 11 residues. The CDR3 spells CASSSATDQYV. DNA of the CDR3: TGTGCCAGCAGCTCTGCTACGGATCAGTACGTC.

This clonotype was observed a few times. The chain joins TRBV12-3 or TRBV12-4 to TRBJ2-5, with no clear D. V was trimmed by 4 bases and J by 9 bases, leaving 15 bases between them. The CDR3 consists of 13 residues. The DNA of the CDR3 is TGTGCCAGCAGTTCCCGAGATGCGGCGGCCCAGTACTTC. Its translation is CASSSRDAAAQYF.